What follows are 5 T cell receptor beta chains derived from one specimen sequenced in a study of cytotoxic CD8 clonotypes in ibrutinib-treated CLL. The repertoire was sequenced with immunoSEQ multiplex PCR; TCRdb's copy has only in-frame clones and lacks some. Of about 130,000 clones in the sample, 70% to 90% were seen once. The source material was PBMCs, sampled after 24 months of ibrutinib treatment. The receptors shown here come from a human donor with chronic lymphocytic leukemia.

The chain combines TRBV2 with TRBJ2-5; TRBD1 is a possible D gene (7 bases). V dropped 6 bases and J dropped 5 bases, with 13 bases sitting between them. The CDR3 extends over 13 amino acids. Per germline, CDR1 SNHLY and CDR2 FYNNEI. As DNA, the CDR3 is TGTGCCAGCAGGGAGGGGGCTGGGGAGACCCAGTACTTC. Residues: CASREGAGETQYF.

CDR3 loop: CASSLQGTNEKLFF. CDR3 coding DNA: TGTGCCAGCAGCCTCCAGGGGACTAATGAAAAACTGTTTTTT. V is TRBV4-2 and J is TRBJ1-4, with D possibly matching TRBD1 (6 bases). Germline V gene lookup returns CDR1 LGHNA and CDR2 YNFKEQ. Trimming removed 4 bases at V and 2 bases at J, with 8 bases between. The CDR3 consists of 14 residues.

The J gene is TRBJ2-2, the V gene TRBV7-9; D unclear. Germline assignment: CDR1 SEHNR and CDR2 FQNEAQ (reference sequence). V was cut by 1 base and J by 4 bases, with 7 bases left in between. CDR3 length: 14 amino acids. Here the CDR3 DNA reads TGTGCCAGCAGCTTAGATAGCCCCACCGGGGAGCTGTTTTTT. It translates to CASSLDSPTGELFF.

The chain couples TRBV28 to TRBJ2-5; tentatively, D is TRBD2 (5 bases). V lost 2 bases to trimming and J lost 2 bases, with 12 bases between them. Germline V gene data show CDR1 as MDHEN and CDR2 as SYDVKM. CDR3 length: 15 amino acids. CDR3 sequence: CASSLGSGWQETQYF. Here the CDR3 DNA reads TGTGCCAGCAGTTTAGGGAGCGGTTGGCAAGAGACCCAGTACTTC.

This clone was found a few times. The V gene is TRBV28, the J gene TRBJ2-7; 11 bases are a match to TRBD2. The CDR3 spans 15 residues. Losses at the gene ends were 6 bases for V and 7 bases for J; bases not matched to a gene: 11. Germline lookup yields CDR1 MDHEN and CDR2 SYDVKM. The CDR3 sequence: CASRQSVAGGREQYF. The CDR3, as DNA: TGTGCCAGCAGGCAATCGGTAGCGGGGGGGCGGGAGCAGTACTTC.